A single T cell receptor (beta chain) is shown here with its context. Its antigen remains unknown. Donors, healthy HIV-negative adults, lacked recent acute infections or vaccinations. The assay was immunoSEQ multiplex PCR, and TCRdb's table has in-frame clones only and misses some. The sample holds roughly 2 million clones, roughly 94% seen once. V gave up 7 bases and J gave up 1 base; unmatched junction bases: 11. Germline V lookup: CDR1 LGHNT, CDR2 FRNRAP. The CDR3 spans 16 residues. The sample originates from a study of shared clonotypes between healthy human individuals. Broader study findings: Generation probabilities of non-shared clonotypes were lower (relative to those shared by all four donors).

This clonotype was obtained from a young man in good health. The chain employs TRBV12-5 and TRBJ2-7; TRBD1 agrees at 9 bases. The sequenced material came from naive CD4+ T cells sorted from blood. As for subset: CD45RA+ positively selected. The CDR3 DNA is TGTGCTAGTGCCTCCTTTTCCGGGACAGGGTCCTACGAGCAGTACTTC. It is translated as CASASFSGTGSYEQYF.